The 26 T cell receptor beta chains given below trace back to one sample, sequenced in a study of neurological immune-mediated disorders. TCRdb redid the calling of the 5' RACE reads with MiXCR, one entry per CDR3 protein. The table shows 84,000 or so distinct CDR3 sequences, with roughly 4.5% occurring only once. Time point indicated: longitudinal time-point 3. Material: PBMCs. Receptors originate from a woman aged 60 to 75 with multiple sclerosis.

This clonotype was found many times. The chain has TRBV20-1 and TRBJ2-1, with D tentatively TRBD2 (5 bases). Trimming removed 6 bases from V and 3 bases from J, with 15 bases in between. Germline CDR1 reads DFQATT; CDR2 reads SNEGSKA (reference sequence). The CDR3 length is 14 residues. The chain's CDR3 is CSAAAAQRYNEQFF. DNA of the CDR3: TGCAGTGCCGCAGCGGCCCAGCGCTACAATGAGCAGTTCTTC.

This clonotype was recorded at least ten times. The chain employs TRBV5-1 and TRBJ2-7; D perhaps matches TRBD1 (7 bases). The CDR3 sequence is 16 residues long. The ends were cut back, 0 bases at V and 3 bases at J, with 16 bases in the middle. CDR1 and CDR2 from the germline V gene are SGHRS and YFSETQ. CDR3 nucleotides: TGCGCCAGCAGCTTGGCCGGAGGGACAGCGAACTACGAGCAGTACTTC. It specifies CASSLAGGTANYEQYF.

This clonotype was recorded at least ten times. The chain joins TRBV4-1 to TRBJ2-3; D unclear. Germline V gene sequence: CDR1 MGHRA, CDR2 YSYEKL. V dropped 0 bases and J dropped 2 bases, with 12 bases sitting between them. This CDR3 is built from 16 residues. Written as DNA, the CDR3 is TGCGCCAGCAGCCAAGATCTTGTGCTCCCCACAGATACGCAGTATTTT. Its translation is CASSQDLVLPTDTQYF.

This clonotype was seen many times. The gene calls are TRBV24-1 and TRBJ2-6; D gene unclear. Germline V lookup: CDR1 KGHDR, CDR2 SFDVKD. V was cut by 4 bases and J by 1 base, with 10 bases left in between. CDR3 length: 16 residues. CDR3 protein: CATSDQTRSGANVLTF. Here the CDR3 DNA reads TGTGCCACCAGTGACCAAACCAGATCTGGGGCCAACGTCCTGACTTTC.

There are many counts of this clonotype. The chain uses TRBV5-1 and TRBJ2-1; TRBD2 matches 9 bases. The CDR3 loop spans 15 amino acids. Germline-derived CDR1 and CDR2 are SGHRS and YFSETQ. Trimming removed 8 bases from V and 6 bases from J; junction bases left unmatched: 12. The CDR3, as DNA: TGCGCCAGTGCAGGCGGGGGGGCCGAAAGCAATGAGCAGTTCTTC. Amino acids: CASAGGGAESNEQFF.

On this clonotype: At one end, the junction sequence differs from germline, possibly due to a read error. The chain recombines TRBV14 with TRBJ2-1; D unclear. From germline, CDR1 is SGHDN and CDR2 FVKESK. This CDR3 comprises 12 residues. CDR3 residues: CASIQVSNEQFF. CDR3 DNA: TGTGCCAGCATCCAAGTGAGTAATGAGCAGTTCTTC.

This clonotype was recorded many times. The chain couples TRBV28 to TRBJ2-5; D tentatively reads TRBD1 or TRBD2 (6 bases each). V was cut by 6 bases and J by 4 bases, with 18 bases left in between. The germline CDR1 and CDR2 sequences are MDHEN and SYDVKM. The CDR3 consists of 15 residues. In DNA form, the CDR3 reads TGTGCCAGCAGCCTAACAGCCGGGGGCCGAGAGACCCAGTACTTC. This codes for CASSLTAGGRETQYF.

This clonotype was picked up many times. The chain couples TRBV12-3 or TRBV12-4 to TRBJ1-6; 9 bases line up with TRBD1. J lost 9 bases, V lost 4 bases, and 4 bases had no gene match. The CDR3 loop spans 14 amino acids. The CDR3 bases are TGTGCCAGCAGTTGGACAGGGGAAGGTTCACCCCTCCACTTT. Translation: CASSWTGEGSPLHF.

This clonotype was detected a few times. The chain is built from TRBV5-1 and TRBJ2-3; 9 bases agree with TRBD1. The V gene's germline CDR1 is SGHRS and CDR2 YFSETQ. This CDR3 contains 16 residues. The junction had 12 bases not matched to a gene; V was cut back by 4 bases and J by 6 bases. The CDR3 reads CASSRLTGGGSDTQYF. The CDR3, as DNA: TGCGCCAGCAGCCGACTGACAGGGGGTGGATCGGATACGCAGTATTTT.

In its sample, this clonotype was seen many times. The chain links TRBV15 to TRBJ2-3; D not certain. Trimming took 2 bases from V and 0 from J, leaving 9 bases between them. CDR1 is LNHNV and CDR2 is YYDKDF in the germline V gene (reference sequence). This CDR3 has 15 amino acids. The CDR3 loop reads CATSRSGQSTDTQYF. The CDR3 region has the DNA TGTGCCACCAGCAGATCAGGCCAGAGCACAGATACGCAGTATTTT.

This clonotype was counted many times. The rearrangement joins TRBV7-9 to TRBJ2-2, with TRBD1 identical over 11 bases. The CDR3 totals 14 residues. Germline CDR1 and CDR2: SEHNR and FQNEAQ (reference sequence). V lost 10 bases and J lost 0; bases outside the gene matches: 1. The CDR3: CATDRGPNTGELFF. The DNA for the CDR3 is TGTGCCACGGACAGGGGGCCGAACACCGGGGAGCTGTTTTTT. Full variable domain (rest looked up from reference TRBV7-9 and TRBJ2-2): DTGVSQNPRHKITKRGQNVTFRCDPISEHNRLYWYRQTLGQGPEFLTYFQNEAQLEKSRLLSDRFSAERPKGSFSTLEIQRTEQGDSAMYLCATDRGPNTGELFFGEGSRLTVL.

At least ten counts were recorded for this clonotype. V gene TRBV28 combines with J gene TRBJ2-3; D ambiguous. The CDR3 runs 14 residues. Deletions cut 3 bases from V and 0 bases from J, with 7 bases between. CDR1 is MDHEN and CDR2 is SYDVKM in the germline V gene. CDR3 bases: TGTGCCAGCAGTTTCCCATTCAGCACAGATACGCAGTATTTT. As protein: CASSFPFSTDTQYF.

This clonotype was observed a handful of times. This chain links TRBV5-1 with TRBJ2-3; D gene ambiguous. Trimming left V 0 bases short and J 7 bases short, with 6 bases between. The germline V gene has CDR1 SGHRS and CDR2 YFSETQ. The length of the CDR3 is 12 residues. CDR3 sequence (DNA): TGCGCCAGCAGCTTGGACAGAAATACGCAGTATTTT. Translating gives CASSLDRNTQYF.

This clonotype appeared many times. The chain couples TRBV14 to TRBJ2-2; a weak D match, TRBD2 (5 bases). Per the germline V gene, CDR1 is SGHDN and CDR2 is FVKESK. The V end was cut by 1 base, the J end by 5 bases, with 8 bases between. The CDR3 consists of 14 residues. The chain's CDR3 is CASSQGRGTGELFF. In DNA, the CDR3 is TGTGCCAGCAGCCAAGGGCGCGGGACCGGGGAGCTGTTTTTT.

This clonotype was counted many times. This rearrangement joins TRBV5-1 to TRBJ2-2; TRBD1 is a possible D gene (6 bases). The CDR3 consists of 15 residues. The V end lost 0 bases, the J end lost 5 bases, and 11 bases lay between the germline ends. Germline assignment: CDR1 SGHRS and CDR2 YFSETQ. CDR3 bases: TGCGCCAGCAGCTTGGAGGCCAGGGGAACCGGGGAGCTGTTTTTT. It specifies CASSLEARGTGELFF.

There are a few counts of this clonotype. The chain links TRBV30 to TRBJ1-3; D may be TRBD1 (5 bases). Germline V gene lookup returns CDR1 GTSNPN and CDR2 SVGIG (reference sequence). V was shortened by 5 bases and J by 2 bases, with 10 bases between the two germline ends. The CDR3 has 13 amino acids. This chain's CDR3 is CAWSGGTGNTIYF. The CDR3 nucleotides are TGTGCCTGGTCCGGGGGGACTGGAAACACCATATATTTT.

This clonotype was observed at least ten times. This CDR3 reads CASSPQGPTTRGANVLTF. The DNA for the CDR3 is TGCGCCAGCAGCCCCCAGGGGCCCACCACCCGTGGGGCCAACGTCCTGACTTTC. The V gene is TRBV5-1, the J gene TRBJ2-6, with D possibly TRBD1 on 6 matching bases. In germline, CDR1 is SGHRS, CDR2 YFSETQ. V dropped 4 bases and J dropped 3 bases, with 20 bases sitting between them. The CDR3 runs to 18 residues.

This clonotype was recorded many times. The CDR3 is CASSLQGAGDTQYF. CDR3 bases: TGTGCCAGCAGCTTACAGGGCGCTGGAGATACGCAGTATTTT. J is TRBJ2-3 and V is TRBV7-9; possible D gene TRBD1, 5 bases. With 2 bases removed from V and 5 bases from J, the gap between germline ends came to 11 bases. Germline values: CDR1 SEHNR, CDR2 FQNEAQ (reference sequence). The CDR3 length is 14 residues.

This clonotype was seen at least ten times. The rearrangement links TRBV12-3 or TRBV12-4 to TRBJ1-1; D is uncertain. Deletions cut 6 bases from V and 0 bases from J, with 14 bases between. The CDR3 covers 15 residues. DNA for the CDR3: TGTGCCAGCAGCCTCCGAACCCGGGTGAACACTGAAGCTTTCTTT. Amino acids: CASSLRTRVNTEAFF.

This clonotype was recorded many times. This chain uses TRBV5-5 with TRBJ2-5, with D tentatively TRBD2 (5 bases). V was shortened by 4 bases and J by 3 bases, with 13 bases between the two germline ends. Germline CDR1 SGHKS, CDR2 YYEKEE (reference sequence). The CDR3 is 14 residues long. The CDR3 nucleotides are TGTGCCAGCAGCCCAGGACTGCTAAAAGAGACCCAGTACTTC. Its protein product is CASSPGLLKETQYF.

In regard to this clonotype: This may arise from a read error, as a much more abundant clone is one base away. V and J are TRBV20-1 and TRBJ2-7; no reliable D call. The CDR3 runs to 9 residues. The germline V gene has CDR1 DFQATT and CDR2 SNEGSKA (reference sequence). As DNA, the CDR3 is TGCAGTGCTAGCCGCGAGAAGTACTTC. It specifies CSASREKYF.

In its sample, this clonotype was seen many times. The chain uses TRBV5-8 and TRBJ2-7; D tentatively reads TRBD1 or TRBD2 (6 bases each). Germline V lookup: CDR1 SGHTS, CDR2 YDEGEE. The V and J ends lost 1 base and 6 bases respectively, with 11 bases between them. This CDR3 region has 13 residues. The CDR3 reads CASSLWGASEQYF. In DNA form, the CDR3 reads TGTGCCAGCAGCTTGTGGGGGGCTAGCGAGCAGTACTTC.

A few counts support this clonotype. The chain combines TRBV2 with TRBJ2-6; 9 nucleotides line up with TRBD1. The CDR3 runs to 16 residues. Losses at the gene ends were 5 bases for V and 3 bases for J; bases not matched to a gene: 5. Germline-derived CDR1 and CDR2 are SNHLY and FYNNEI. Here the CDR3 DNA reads TGTGCCAGCAGTCGTGGGACAGGGTATGGGGCCAACGTCCTGACTTTC. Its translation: CASSRGTGYGANVLTF.

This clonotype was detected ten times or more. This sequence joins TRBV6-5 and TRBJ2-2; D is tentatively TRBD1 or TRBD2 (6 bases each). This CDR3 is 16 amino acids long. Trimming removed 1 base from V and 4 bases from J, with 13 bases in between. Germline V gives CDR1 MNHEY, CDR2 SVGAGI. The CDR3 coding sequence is TGTGCCAGCAGTTACTACATCGGAGGGGGCACCGGGGAGCTGTTTTTT. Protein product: CASSYYIGGGTGELFF.

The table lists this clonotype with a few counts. The CDR3: CAISADRGNLYEQYF. The CDR3 DNA reads TGTGCCATCAGTGCAGACAGGGGTAATCTCTACGAGCAGTACTTC. The rearrangement joins TRBV10-3 to TRBJ2-7; 8 positions agree with TRBD1. The CDR3 has 15 amino acids. In germline, CDR1 is ENHRY, CDR2 SYGVKD. V trimming: 4 bases; J trimming: 3 bases; junction bases outside the gene matches: 8.

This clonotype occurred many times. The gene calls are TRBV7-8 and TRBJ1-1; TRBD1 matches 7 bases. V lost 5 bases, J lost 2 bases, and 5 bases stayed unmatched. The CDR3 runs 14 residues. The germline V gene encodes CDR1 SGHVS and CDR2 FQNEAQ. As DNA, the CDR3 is TGTGCCAGCAGCGCCCGGGACAGCAACACTGAAGCTTTCTTT. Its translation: CASSARDSNTEAFF.